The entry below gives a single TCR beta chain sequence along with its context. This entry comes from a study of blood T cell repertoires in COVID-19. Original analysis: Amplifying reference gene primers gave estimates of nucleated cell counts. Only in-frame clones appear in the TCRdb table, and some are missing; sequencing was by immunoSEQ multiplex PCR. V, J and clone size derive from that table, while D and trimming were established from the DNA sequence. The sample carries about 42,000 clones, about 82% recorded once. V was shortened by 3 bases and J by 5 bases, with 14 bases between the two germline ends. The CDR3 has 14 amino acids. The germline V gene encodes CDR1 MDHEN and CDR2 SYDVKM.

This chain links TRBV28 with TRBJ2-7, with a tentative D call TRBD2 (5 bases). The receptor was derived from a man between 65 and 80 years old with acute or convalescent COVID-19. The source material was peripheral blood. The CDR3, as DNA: TGTGCCAGCAGTTTCGCTCTGAAGGGAGACGAGCAGTACTTC. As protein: CASSFALKGDEQYF.